This T cell receptor beta chain originates from a study of yellow fever vaccine responses in identical twins. Findings and limits, study-wide: Twin vaccine T cell responses reportedly seemed partly convergent, partly personalized.

TCRdb reanalysed the RT-PCR reads using MiXCR and keeps one entry per CDR3 protein. The sample carries around 20,000 distinct CDR3 sequences, roughly 75% recorded once. Deletions cut 4 bases from V and 3 bases from J, with 15 bases between. Germline CDR1 and CDR2: SNHLY and FYNNEI. The CDR3 has 15 amino acids. As concerns this clonotype: Its matching antigen is unknown.

The chain recombines TRBV2 with TRBJ1-1, with D unresolved. The source of this sequence is a woman aged 18-29 years who received the yellow fever vaccine. The source material was T cells from blood (PBMCs), unsorted or a sorted subset (not recorded which), sampled before or after yellow fever vaccination (not recorded which). CDR3 amino acids: CASSGQLIRDTEAFF. The CDR3 DNA reads as TGTGCCAGCAGTGGTCAGCTCATAAGGGACACTGAAGCTTTCTTT.